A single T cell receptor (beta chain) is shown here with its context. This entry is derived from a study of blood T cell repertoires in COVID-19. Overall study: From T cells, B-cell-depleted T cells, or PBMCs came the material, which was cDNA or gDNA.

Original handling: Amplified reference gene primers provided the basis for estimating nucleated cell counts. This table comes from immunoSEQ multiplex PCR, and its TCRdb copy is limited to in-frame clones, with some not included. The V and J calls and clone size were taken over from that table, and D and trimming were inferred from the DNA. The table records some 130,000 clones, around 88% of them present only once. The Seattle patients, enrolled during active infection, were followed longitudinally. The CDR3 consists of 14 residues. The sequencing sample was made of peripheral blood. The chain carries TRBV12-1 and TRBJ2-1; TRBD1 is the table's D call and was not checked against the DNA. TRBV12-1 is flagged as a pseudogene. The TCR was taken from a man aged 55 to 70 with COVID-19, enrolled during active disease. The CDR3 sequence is CASSTDRRPNEQFF. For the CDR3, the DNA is TGTGCCAGCAGCACCGACAGGCGACCCAATGAGCAGTTCTTC.